Listed here are 9 T cell receptor beta chains from one sample, sequenced in a study of persistence of HIV-infected CD4 T cells. Sequencing used immunoSEQ version 4 in survey mode. Generated by immunoSEQ multiplex PCR, the TCRdb table keeps only in-frame clones and is missing some. This sample yields 30,000 to 45,000 clones, of which around 86% are seen a single time; more than 0.9% belongs to the top ten. Which antigens these TCRs recognize remains unknown. The stimulus was an HIV-1 Gag 15-mer peptide pool, about 1.1 ug/peptide/mL. CD40L-negative CD69-negative CD45RO-high memory CD4+ T cells were sorted as populations depleted of antigen-responding cells. This specimen was cultured CD4+ T cells from PBMCs, taken from a patient who received antiretroviral therapy. These receptors originate from an adult with HIV. The donor label of this sample is uncertain.

The rearrangement links TRBV6-5 to TRBJ2-1; D might be TRBD1 (6 bases). The CDR3 consists of 15 residues. Germline-derived CDR1 and CDR2 are MNHEY and SVGAGI. V was trimmed by 7 bases and J by 5 bases, leaving 18 bases between them. The CDR3 region has the DNA TGTGCCAGCAAAGCCATACAGGGAGCCAACAATGAGCAGTTCTTC. Translation: CASKAIQGANNEQFF.

This clone was counted a single time. The chain couples TRBV6-2 or TRBV6-3 to TRBJ1-1; TRBD1 might be the D (6 bases). Trimming removed 3 bases from V and 1 base from J, with 15 bases in between. The germline gives CDR1 MNHEY, CDR2 SVGEGT. The CDR3 has 16 amino acids. CDR3 sequence: CASSYAGQPGNTEAFF. CDR3 nucleotide sequence: TGTGCCAGCAGTTATGCCGGACAGCCGGGGAACACTGAAGCTTTCTTT.

V and J are TRBV10-2 and TRBJ2-7; 8 bases fit TRBD1. Germline CDR1 is WSHSY and CDR2 is SAAADI. V shed 6 bases and J 9 bases; nucleotides not matched to a gene: 7. CDR3 size: 12 residues. CDR3 loop: CASSRDRLWQYV. The CDR3 coding sequence is TGCGCCAGCAGCCGGGACAGGCTTTGGCAGTACGTC.

The CDR3 here is CASSYRQGFTDTQYF. The CDR3 region has the DNA TGTGCCAGCAGTTACAGACAGGGATTCACAGATACGCAGTATTTT. The chain carries TRBV6-6 and TRBJ2-3; 7 bases agree with TRBD1. V shed 2 bases, J shed 2 bases, and the junction held 4 bases outside the gene matches. CDR3 size: 15 residues. The V gene's germline CDR1 is MNHNY and CDR2 SVGAGI (reference sequence).

The gene calls are TRBV2 and TRBJ1-2; no clear D gene. The germline V and J ends were trimmed by 2 bases and 7 bases, with 5 bases remaining between them. This CDR3 spans 11 amino acids. Germline V gene data show CDR1 as SNHLY and CDR2 as FYNNEI. The CDR3 loop is CASSEIGGYTF. The CDR3 DNA sequence: TGTGCCAGCAGTGAAATAGGTGGCTACACCTTC.

The V call is TRBV3-1 (or the pseudogene TRBV3-2), the J call TRBJ1-6; D is possibly TRBD1 (5 bases). The V end was cut by 0 bases, the J end by 14 bases, with 14 bases between. CDR1 and CDR2 (germline): LGHDT, YNNKEL (reference sequence). The CDR3 runs to 14 residues. CDR3 residues: CASSQDGGYTTLHF. The CDR3 DNA reads as TGTGCCAGCAGCCAAGATGGGGGATATACAACCCTCCACTTT.

This clone was detected only once. The V call is TRBV5-4, the J call TRBJ2-2, with D unresolved. The CDR3 contains 14 residues. The V gene's germline CDR1 is SGHNT and CDR2 YYREEE (reference sequence). The V end lost 2 bases, the J end lost 0 bases, and 5 bases lay between the germline ends. This CDR3 is CASSFSPNTGELFF. The CDR3 coding sequence is TGTGCCAGCAGCTTTTCTCCGAACACCGGGGAGCTGTTTTTT.

The chain carries TRBV4-2 and TRBJ2-1, with TRBD2 identical over 10 bases. The ends lost 1 base at V and 5 bases at J; junction bases unmatched: 5. The CDR3 has 16 amino acids. Germline loops: CDR1 LGHNA, CDR2 YNFKEQ. CDR3 amino acids: CASSQAGTSADNEQFF. The CDR3, as DNA: TGTGCCAGCAGCCAAGCCGGGACTAGCGCCGACAATGAGCAGTTCTTC.

The chain uses TRBV9 and TRBJ2-3; possibly TRBD2 for D (7 bases). This CDR3 contains 16 residues. Trimming took off 2 bases at V and 2 bases at J, with 15 bases between the two ends. Germline V gene data show CDR1 as SGDLS and CDR2 as YYNGEE. CDR3: CASSVGGGPSTDTQYF. CDR3 nucleotide sequence: TGTGCCAGCAGCGTTGGCGGGGGCCCGTCCACAGATACGCAGTATTTT. The variable domain in full, with the rest retrieved from reference TRBV9 and TRBJ2-3, is DSGVTQTPKHLITATGQRVTLRCSPRSGDLSVYWYQQSLDQGLQFLIQYYNGEERAKGNILERFSAQQFPDLHSELNLSSLELGDSALYFCASSVGGGPSTDTQYFGPGTRLTVL.